This entry is about one T cell receptor (beta chain). The data were obtained in a study of blood T cell repertoires in COVID-19. Study in general: Spain, Italy and the United States supplied samples that represented acute and convalescent COVID-19. T cells, B-cell-depleted T cells, or PBMCs provided the cDNA or gDNA that served as material.

Per germline, CDR1 MNHEY and CDR2 SVGAGI. The germline V and J ends were trimmed by 7 bases and 3 bases, with 15 bases remaining between them. The CDR3 length is 14 residues. In the authors' workflow: It was from reference gene primer amplification that nucleated cell counts were estimated. Profiled with immunoSEQ multiplex PCR; TCRdb holds only in-frame clones, not every one. That table furnishes V, J and clone size, whereas the DNA furnished D and trimming. The data contain 120,000 to 150,000 clones, over 75% of them seen just once; the ten biggest clones take up roughly an eighth. Seattle patient enrollment occurred during active infection, with longitudinal follow-up thereafter.

Sequenced: peripheral blood. The V gene is TRBV6-5, the J gene TRBJ1-1, with a weak D call TRBD1 (6 bases). This clonotype originated in a young man with COVID-19, enrolled during active disease. The chain's CDR3 is CASIGGRFYTEAFF. As DNA, the CDR3 is TGTGCCAGCATAGGGGGAAGGTTTTACACTGAAGCTTTCTTT.